Reported below is one T cell receptor (beta chain). The study ran its PCR with 60 Vbeta and 13 Jbeta primers. Using immunoSEQ multiplex PCR, the repertoire was profiled, and TCRdb retains in-frame clones only, with some absent. The sample has more than 150,000 clones; roughly 80% are singletons. This sample was included in a study of cytomegalovirus exposure and HLA in healthy donors. The CDR3 runs 15 residues. Looked up from germline, CDR1 is SGHTA and CDR2 is FQGNSA. Germline trimming cut 3 bases from V and 4 bases from J; bases unmatched to any gene: 6. The sample comprised PBMCs. This clonotype was obtained from a man aged 45 to 65 in good health and CMV-seronegative. The chain has TRBV7-2 and TRBJ2-1; 7 bases align to TRBD2. This CDR3 is CASSFSGASYNEQFF. CDR3 DNA: TGTGCCAGCAGCTTCAGCGGGGCCTCATACAATGAGCAGTTCTTC.